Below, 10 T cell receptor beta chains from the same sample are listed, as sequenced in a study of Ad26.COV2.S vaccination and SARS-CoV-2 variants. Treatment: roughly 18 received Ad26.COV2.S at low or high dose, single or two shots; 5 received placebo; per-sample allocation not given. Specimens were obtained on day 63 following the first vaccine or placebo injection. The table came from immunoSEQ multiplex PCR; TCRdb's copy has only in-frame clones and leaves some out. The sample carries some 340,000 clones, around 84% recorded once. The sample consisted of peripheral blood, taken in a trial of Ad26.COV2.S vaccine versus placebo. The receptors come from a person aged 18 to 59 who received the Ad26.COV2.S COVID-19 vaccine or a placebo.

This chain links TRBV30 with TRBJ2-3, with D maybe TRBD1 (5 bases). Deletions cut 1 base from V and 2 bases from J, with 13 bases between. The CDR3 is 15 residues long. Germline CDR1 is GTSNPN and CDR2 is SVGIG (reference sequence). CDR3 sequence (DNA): TGTGCCTGGAGTGCCACAGGAGAATTCACAGATACGCAGTATTTT. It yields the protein CAWSATGEFTDTQYF.

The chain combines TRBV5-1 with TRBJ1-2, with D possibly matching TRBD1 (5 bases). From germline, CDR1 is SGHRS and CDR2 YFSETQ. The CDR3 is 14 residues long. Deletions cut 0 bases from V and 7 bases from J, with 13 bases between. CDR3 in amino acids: CASSLGRGISGYTF. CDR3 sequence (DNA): TGCGCCAGCAGCTTGGGGCGGGGGATTTCTGGCTACACCTTC. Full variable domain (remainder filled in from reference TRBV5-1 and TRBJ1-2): KAGVTQTPRYLIKTRGQQVTLSCSPISGHRSVSWYQQTPGQGLQFLFEYFSETQRNKGNFPGRFSGRQFSNSRSEMNVSTLELGDSALYLCASSLGRGISGYTFGSGTRLTVV.

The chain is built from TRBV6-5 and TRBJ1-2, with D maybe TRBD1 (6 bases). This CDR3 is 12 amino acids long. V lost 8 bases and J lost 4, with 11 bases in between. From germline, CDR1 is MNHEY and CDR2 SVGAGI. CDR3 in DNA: TGTGCCAGCCGGGGGGGCGTCTATGGCTACACCTTC. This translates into CASRGGVYGYTF.

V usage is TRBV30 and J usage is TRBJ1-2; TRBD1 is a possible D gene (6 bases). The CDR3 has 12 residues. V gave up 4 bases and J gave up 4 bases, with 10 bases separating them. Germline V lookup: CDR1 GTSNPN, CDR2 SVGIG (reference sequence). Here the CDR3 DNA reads TGTGCCTGGAATGACAGGCTCTATGGCTACACCTTC. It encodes CAWNDRLYGYTF.

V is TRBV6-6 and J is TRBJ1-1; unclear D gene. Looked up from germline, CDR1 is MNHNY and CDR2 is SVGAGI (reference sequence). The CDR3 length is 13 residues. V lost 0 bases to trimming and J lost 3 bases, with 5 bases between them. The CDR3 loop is CASSYSQYTEAFF. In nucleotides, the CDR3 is TGTGCCAGCAGTTACTCGCAGTACACTGAAGCTTTCTTT.

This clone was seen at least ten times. For the CDR3, the DNA is TGTGCCAGCAGCCAAGAAAGGACAGGGGGCCCCTTTTATGGCTACACCTTC. Its protein is CASSQERTGGPFYGYTF. The chain is built from TRBV3-1 (or the pseudogene TRBV3-2) and TRBJ1-2; 11 nucleotides align to TRBD1. V was pared by 0 bases and J by 5 bases, with 8 bases of the junction left unmatched. CDR3 length equals 17 residues. Per germline, CDR1 LGHDT and CDR2 YNNKEL (reference sequence).

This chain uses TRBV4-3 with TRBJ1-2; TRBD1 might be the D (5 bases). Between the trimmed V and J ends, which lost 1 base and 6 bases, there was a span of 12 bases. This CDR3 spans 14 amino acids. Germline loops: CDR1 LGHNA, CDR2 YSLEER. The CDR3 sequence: CASSQAPGSDGYTF. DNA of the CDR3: TGCGCCAGCAGCCAAGCCCCAGGGTCCGATGGCTACACCTTC.

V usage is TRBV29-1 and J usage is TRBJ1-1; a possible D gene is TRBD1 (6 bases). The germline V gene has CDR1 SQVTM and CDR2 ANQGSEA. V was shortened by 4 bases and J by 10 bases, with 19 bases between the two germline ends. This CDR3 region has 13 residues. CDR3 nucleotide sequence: TGCAGCGTTGGGGGGACACAGGGTCAGGGAGCTTTCTTT. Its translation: CSVGGTQGQGAFF.

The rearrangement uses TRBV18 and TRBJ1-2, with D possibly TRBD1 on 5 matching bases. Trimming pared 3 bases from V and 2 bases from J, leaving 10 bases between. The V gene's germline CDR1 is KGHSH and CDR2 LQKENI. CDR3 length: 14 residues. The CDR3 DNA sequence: TGTGCCAGCTCACCCCAGGACACGAACTATGGCTACACCTTC. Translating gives CASSPQDTNYGYTF.

The CDR3 is CASSLEGTGGNTIYF. The CDR3 DNA sequence: TGCGCCAGCAGCTTGGAAGGGACAGGGGGAAACACCATATATTTT. The chain has TRBV5-1 and TRBJ1-3, with 9 bases fitting TRBD1. The germline V gene encodes CDR1 SGHRS and CDR2 YFSETQ. The CDR3 is 15 residues long. V shed 0 bases, J shed 4 bases, and the junction held 2 bases outside the gene matches.